This T cell receptor (beta chain) was obtained from a study of blood T cells in healthy people across ages. This clonotype came up once. A second PCR of roughly 6 to 12 cycles used a sample-barcoded 5' primer and a J-beta primer mix. TCRdb reprocessed the 5' RACE reads with MiXCR, giving one entry per CDR3 protein. Of more than 800,000 distinct CDR3 sequences listed, more than 25% are singletons. The length of the CDR3 is 12 residues. V dropped 3 bases and J dropped 6 bases, with 5 bases sitting between them. Per germline, CDR1 SGHNT and CDR2 YENEEA. The sequenced material came from blood. V is TRBV11-3 and J is TRBJ2-2; unclear D gene. The sequence was collected from a woman of 80 years or more in good health. CDR3 in DNA: TGTGCCAGCAGCTTGCAGTCCGGGGAGCTGTTTTTT. Translating it yields CASSLQSGELFF. Variable domain in full (rest from reference TRBV11-3 and TRBJ2-2): EAGVVQSPRYKIIEKKQPVAFWCNPISGHNTLYWYLQNLGQGPELLIRYENEEAVDDSQLPKDRFSAERLKGVDSTLKIQPAELGDSAVYLCASSLQSGELFFGEGSRLTVL.